This T cell receptor beta chain stems from a study of T-cell memory formation after mild COVID-19. The CDR3 spans 15 residues. Germline V CDR1 and CDR2: MNHEY, SVGEGT. Trimming took 1 base from V and 4 from J; bases not matched to a gene: 3. MiXCR, run by TCRdb on the 5' RACE reads, gives a single entry per CDR3 protein. Among a few hundred thousand distinct CDR3 sequences listed, about 27% were seen once. General study findings and limits: Some responding clones appeared in pre-infection memory, suggesting cross-reactive memory joined. Clones that shrank (day 15 to 85) were balanced CD4/CD8, whereas later expanders leaned CD4+.

The table lists this clonotype with a few counts. The antigen is unknown. The TCR was taken from an adult woman who had mild COVID-19 (a few samples of this study predate the infection). Cell type and time point are not known. Material for sequencing was PBMCs or a T cell subset sorted from them (not recorded which). The chain employs TRBV6-2 or TRBV6-3 and TRBJ1-4; TRBD1 agrees at 7 bases. CDR3 sequence reads: CASSYWGQRNEKLFF. The DNA for the CDR3 is TGTGCCAGCAGTTACTGGGGACAGCGTAATGAAAAACTGTTTTTT.